This TCR beta chain was sequenced for a study of response to subunit inactivated influenza vaccine. Study-level results: New T cells are recruited in small numbers by each seasonal influenza vaccination, according to the authors' suggestion.

For this clonotype: What it recognizes is unknown.

TCRdb processed the RT-PCR reads anew with MiXCR; each CDR3 protein has one entry. The sample carries 650,000 to 800,000 distinct CDR3 sequences, approximately 13% recorded once. CDR1 is DFQATT, CDR2 SNEGSKA, per germline (reference sequence). V was cut by 3 bases and J by 1 base, with 7 bases left in between. This CDR3 is 12 amino acids long. The chain combines TRBV20-1 with TRBJ2-7; D is undetermined. This sequence was found in a man between 50 and 59 years old who received an inactivated influenza vaccine. Sample: PBMCs from blood, taken less than 15 days before vaccination. CDR3 amino acids: CSASRKSYEQYF. CDR3 DNA sequence: TGCAGTGCTAGTAGAAAATCCTACGAGCAGTACTTC.